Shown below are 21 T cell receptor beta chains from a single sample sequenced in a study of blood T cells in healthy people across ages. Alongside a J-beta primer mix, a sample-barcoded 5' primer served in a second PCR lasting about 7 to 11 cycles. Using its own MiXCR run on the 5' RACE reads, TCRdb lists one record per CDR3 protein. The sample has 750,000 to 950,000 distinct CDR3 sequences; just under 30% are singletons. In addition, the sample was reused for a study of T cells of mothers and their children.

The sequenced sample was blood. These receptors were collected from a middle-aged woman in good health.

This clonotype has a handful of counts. The CDR3 is CASSFETGGPYEQYF. The CDR3 DNA follows: TGTGCCAGCAGTTTCGAGACGGGGGGGCCCTACGAGCAGTACTTC. This chain uses TRBV28 with TRBJ2-7; 8 bases align to TRBD2. Germline V gene lookup returns CDR1 MDHEN and CDR2 SYDVKM. This CDR3 is built from 15 residues. The J segment lost 2 bases and the V segment lost 3 bases, leaving 6 bases of the junction unmatched.

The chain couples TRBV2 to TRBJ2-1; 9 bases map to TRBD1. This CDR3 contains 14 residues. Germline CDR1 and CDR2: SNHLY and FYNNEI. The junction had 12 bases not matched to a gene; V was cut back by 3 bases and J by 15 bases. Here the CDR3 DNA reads TGTGCCAGCAGTGACTGGGACAGGGTGTTCCACAGGTTCTTC. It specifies CASSDWDRVFHRFF.

Here the CDR3 reads CAIRDRGLGEQFF. DNA of the CDR3: TGTGCCATCCGGGACAGGGGGCTCGGTGAGCAGTTCTTC. The rearrangement joins TRBV10-3 to TRBJ2-1, with TRBD1 matching 12 bases. Trimming cost V 8 bases and J 9 bases; bases outside gene matches: 5. The CDR3 is 13 amino acids. Germline CDR1 is ENHRY and CDR2 is SYGVKD.

The CDR3 DNA reads as TGTGCCAGCACTTTACTGGCTCCTGGAGGGGATACGCAGTATTTT. It encodes CASTLLAPGGDTQYF. This rearrangement joins TRBV6-5 to TRBJ2-3; TRBD2 is a possible D gene (6 bases). Trimming removed 7 bases at V and 6 bases at J, with 20 bases between. The germline V gene encodes CDR1 MNHEY and CDR2 SVGAGI. The CDR3 length is 15 residues.

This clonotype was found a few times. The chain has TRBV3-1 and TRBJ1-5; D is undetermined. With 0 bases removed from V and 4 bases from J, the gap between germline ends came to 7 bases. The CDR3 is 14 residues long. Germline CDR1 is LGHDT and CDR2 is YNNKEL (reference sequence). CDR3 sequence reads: CASSQDIYNQPQHF. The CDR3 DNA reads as TGTGCCAGCAGCCAAGACATTTATAATCAGCCCCAGCATTTT.

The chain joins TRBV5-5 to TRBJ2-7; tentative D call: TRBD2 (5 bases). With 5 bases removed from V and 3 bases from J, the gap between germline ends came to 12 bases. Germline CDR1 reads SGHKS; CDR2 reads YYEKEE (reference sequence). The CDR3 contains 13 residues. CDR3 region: CASRAGSDYEQYF. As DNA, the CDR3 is TGTGCCAGCAGAGCCGGTAGCGACTACGAGCAGTACTTC.

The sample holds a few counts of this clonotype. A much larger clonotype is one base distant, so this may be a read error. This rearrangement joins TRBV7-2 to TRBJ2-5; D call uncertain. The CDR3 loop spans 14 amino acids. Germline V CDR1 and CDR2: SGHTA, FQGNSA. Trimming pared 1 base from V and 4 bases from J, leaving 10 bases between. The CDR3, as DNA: TGTGCCAGCAGCTTAGGGGCAGACCGAGAGACCCAGTACTTC. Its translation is CASSLGADRETQYF.

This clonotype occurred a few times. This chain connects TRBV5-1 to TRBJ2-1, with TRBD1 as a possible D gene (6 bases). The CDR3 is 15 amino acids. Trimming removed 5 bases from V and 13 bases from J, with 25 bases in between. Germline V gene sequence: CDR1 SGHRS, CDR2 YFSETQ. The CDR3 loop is CASSRDTPVGETQFF. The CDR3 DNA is TGCGCCAGCAGTCGGGACACCCCGGTGGGAGAGACCCAGTTCTTC.

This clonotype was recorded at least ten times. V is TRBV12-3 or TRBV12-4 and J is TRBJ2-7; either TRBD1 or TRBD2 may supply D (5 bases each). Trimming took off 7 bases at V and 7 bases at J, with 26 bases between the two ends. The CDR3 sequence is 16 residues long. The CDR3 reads CASTLITGDPDKEQYF. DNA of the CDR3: TGTGCCAGCACTCTTATTACCGGGGACCCAGATAAGGAGCAGTACTTC.

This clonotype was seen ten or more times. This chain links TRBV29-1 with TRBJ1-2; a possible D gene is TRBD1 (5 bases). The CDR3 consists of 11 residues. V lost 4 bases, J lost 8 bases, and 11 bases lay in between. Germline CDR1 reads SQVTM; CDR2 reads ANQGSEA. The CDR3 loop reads CSVGSGSGYTF. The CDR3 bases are TGCAGCGTTGGCTCAGGGAGCGGCTACACCTTC.

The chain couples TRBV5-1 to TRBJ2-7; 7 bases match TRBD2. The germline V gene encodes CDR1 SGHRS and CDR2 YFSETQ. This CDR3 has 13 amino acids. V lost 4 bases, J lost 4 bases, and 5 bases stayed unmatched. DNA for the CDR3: TGCGCCAGCAGCGTGGACGGGAGGTACGAGCAGTACTTC. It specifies CASSVDGRYEQYF.

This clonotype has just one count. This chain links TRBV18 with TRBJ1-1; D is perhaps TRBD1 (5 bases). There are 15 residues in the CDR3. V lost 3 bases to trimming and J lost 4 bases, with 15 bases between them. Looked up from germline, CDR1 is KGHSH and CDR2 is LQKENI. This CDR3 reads CASSPNRQSGTEAFF. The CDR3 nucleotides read TGTGCCAGCTCACCGAACAGGCAATCGGGCACTGAAGCTTTCTTT. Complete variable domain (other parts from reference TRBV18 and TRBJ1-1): NAGVMQNPRHLVRRRGQEARLRCSPMKGHSHVYWYRQLPEEGLKFMVYLQKENIIDESGMPKERFSAEFPKEGPSILRIQQVVRGDSAAYFCASSPNRQSGTEAFFGQGTRLTVV.

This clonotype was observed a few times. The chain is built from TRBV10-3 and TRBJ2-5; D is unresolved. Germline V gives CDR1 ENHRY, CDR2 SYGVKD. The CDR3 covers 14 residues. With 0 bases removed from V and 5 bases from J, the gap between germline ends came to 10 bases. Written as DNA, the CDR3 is TGTGCCATCAGTGAGTCGGTCTCAGTTGAGACCCAGTACTTC. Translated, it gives CAISESVSVETQYF.

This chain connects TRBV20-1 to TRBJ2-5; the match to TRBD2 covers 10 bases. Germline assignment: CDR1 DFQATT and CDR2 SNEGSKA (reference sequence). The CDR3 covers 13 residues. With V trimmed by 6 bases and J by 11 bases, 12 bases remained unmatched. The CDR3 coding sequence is TGCAGTGCCTCTAGCGGGAGTGTCCTGGAGCAGTACTTC. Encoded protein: CSASSGSVLEQYF.

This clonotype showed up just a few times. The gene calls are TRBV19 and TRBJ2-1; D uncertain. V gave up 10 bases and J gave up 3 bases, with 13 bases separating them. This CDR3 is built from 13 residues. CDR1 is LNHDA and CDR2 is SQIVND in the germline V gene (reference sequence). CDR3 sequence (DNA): TGTGCCACCTTGGACCTATTCTACAATGAGCAGTTCTTC. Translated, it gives CATLDLFYNEQFF.

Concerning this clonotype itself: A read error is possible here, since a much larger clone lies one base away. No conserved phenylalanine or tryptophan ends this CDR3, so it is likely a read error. The CDR3: CASSFPPGGGISGANVLTL. In DNA form, the CDR3 reads TGTGCCAGCAGTTTTCCGCCCGGCGGGGGCATCTCTGGGGCCAACGTCCTGACTTTA. The V gene is TRBV28, the J gene TRBJ2-6; a weak D match, TRBD2 (7 bases). The germline gives CDR1 MDHEN, CDR2 SYDVKM. The CDR3 consists of 19 residues. Trimming shortened V by 3 bases and J by 0 bases, and 18 bases separated the two germline ends.

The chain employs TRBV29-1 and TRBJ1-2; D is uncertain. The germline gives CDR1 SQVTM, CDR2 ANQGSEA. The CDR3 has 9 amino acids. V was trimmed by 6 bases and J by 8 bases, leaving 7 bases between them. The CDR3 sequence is CSVDNGYTF. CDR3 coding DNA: TGCAGCGTGGATAACGGCTACACCTTC.

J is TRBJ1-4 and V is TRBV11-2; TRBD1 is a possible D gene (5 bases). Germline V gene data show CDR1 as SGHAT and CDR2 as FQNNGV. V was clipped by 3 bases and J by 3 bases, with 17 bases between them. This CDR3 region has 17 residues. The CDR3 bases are TGTGCCAGCAGCTTCAATAGTATAAGGGGCCCTAATGAAAAACTGTTTTTT. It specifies CASSFNSIRGPNEKLFF.

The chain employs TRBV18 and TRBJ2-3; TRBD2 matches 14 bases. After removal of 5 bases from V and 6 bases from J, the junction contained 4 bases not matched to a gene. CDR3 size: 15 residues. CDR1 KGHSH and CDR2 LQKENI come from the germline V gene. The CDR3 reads CASSTGTSGGDTQYF. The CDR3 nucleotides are TGTGCCAGCTCAACCGGGACTAGCGGGGGTGATACGCAGTATTTT.

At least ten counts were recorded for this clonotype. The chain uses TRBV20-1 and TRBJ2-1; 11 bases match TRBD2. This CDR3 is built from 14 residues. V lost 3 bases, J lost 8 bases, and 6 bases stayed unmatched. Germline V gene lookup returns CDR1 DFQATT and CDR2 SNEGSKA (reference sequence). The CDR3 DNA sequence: TGCAGTGCTAGGCTAGCGGGGGGCACGGATGAGCAGTTCTTC. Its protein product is CSARLAGGTDEQFF.

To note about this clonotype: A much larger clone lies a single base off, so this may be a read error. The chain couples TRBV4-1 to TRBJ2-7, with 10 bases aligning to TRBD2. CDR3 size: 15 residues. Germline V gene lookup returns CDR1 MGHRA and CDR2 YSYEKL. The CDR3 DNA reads TGCGCCAGCAGCCTCCAGCGGGGGGGCTCCCACGAGCAGTACTTC. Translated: CASSLQRGGSHEQYF.